This TCR beta chain was recorded in a study of control samples from healthy donors and cancer patients (dated by TCRdb to the early 2020s). Libraries were made using the immunoSEQ multiplex PCR assay. In its TCRdb copy, this immuneACCESS table keeps in-frame sequences only and misses some clones. Where compared with another copy, unresolved V genes explain less than half of these, and the others have no known cause. The sample table shows 75,000 to 90,000 clones, and more than 70% are seen once. Of the sample, around 2.1% is held by the ten largest clones. Counted from cysteine to phenylalanine, this CDR3 has 17 amino acids. Just CDR3 DNA is preserved here, 51 bases in frame from base 1. V is reduced by 4 bases and J by 0 bases, leaving a spacing of 14 bases between them. CDR1 and CDR2, per the germline V gene, are SGDLS and YYNGEE. In regard to this clone: What this receptor recognizes is not known. No quality values exist for individual bases; no much larger clone is one base distant.

The sequence came from a woman in her thirties or forties in good health. Sample: blood. The rearrangement combines TRBV9 with TRBJ1-6; the D gene remains uncertain. The CDR3 protein is CASSPHDGNSYNSPLHF. The sequenced DNA: TGTGCCAGCAGCCCACACGACGGTAACTCCTATAATTCACCCCTCCACTTT.